A selection of T cell receptor beta chains follows, all from one sample in a study of shared clonotypes between healthy human individuals. Measured with immunoSEQ multiplex PCR; TCRdb has only the in-frame clones, and not every one. The sample yields under 2,000,000 clones, over 85% seen once. Material: naive CD8+ T cells sorted from blood. The receptors here all came from a man younger than 35 in good health. Both conserved end residues are trimmed from each CDR3.

V gene: TRBV19
J gene: TRBJ1-2
CDR3 protein: ASMTGPNYGYT

V gene: TRBV7-9
J gene: TRBJ1-2
CDR3 protein: ASSLVTVAGPNYGYT

V gene: TRBV5-5
J gene: TRBJ2-3
CDR3 protein: ASSLVREGTDTQY

V gene: TRBV4-1
J gene: TRBJ2-2
CDR3 protein: ASSQDLATGELF

V gene: TRBV7-9
J gene: TRBJ2-2
CDR3 protein: ASSELAGGNTGELF

V gene: TRBV7-9
J gene: TRBJ2-3
CDR3 protein: ASSQASIGGATDTQY

V gene: TRBV27
J gene: TRBJ2-7
CDR3 protein: ASSLSSGSYYEQY

V gene: TRBV18
J gene: TRBJ1-1
CDR3 protein: ASSPPGAGYTEAF

V gene: TRBV28
J gene: TRBJ2-5
CDR3 protein: ASRDRGQETQY

V gene: TRBV9
J gene: TRBJ1-2
CDR3 protein: ASSVLDRVGYT

V gene: TRBV4-1
J gene: TRBJ2-5
CDR3 protein: ASSTSGQGTQETQY

V gene: TRBV7-8
J gene: TRBJ1-2
CDR3 protein: ASSLVQGAYGYT

V gene: TRBV13
J gene: TRBJ1-2
CDR3 protein: ASSSTGENYGYT

V gene: TRBV21-1
J gene: TRBJ1-2
CDR3 protein: ASSKVPRGYGYT

V gene: TRBV30
J gene: TRBJ2-5
CDR3 protein: AWSEPYQETQY

V gene: TRBV6-1
J gene: TRBJ2-1
CDR3 protein: ASSILAVSGEQF

V gene: TRBV6-5
J gene: TRBJ1-2
CDR3 protein: ASSAPGQGLYGYT

V gene: TRBV9
J gene: TRBJ2-6
CDR3 protein: ASPGWYKQSRANVLT

V gene: TRBV13
J gene: TRBJ2-7
CDR3 protein: ASSIGTGAPPEQY

V gene: TRBV4-1
J gene: TRBJ1-6
CDR3 protein: ASSHSRGGDSPLH

V gene: TRBV2
J gene: TRBJ2-7
CDR3 protein: ASSDPGTGINEQY

V gene: TRBV19
J gene: TRBJ1-3
CDR3 protein: ASSTSTGPGNTIY

V gene: TRBV28
J gene: TRBJ2-1
CDR3 protein: ASSLRFATSGGDNANEQF

V gene: TRBV7-9
J gene: TRBJ2-1
CDR3 protein: ASSLPTGEIEQF

V gene: TRBV7-6
J gene: TRBJ2-2
CDR3 protein: ASSFASGGGELF

V gene: TRBV6-9
J gene: TRBJ1-6
CDR3 protein: ASRMGGTTYNSPLH

V gene: TRBV21-1
J gene: TRBJ1-2
CDR3 protein: ASSKGAGDYGYT

V gene: TRBV7-9
J gene: TRBJ1-1
CDR3 protein: ASSLSLWDSEAF

V gene: TRBV9
J gene: TRBJ1-2
CDR3 protein: ASSAPGASGSNYGYT